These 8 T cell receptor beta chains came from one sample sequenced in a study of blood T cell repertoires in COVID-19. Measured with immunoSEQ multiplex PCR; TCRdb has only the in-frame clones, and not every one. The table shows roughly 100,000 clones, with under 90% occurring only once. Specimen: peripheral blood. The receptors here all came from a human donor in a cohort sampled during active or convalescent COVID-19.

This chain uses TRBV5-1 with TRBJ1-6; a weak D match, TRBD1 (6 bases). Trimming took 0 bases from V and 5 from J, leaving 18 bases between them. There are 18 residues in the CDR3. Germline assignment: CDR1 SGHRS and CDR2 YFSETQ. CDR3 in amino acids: CASSLGVVGAQHNSPLHF. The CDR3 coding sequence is TGCGCCAGCAGCTTGGGGGTCGTGGGGGCGCAGCATAATTCACCCCTCCACTTT. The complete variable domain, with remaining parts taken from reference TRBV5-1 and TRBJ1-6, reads KAGVTQTPRYLIKTRGQQVTLSCSPISGHRSVSWYQQTPGQGLQFLFEYFSETQRNKGNFPGRFSGRQFSNSRSEMNVSTLELGDSALYLCASSLGVVGAQHNSPLHFGNGTRLTVT.

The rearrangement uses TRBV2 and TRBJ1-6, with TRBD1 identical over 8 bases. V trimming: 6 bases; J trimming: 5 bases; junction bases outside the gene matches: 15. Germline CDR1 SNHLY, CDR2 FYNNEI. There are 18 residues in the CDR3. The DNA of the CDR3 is TGTGCCAGCAGCGTGATCCCAGGACAGGGCATCCATAATTCACCCCTCCACTTT. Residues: CASSVIPGQGIHNSPLHF.

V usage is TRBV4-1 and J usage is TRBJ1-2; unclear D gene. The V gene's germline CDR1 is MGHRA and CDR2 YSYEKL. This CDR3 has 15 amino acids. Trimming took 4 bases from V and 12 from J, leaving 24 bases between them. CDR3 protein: CASSPSRTMALHNTF. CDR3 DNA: TGCGCCAGCAGCCCATCACGAACTATGGCCTTACACAACACCTTC.

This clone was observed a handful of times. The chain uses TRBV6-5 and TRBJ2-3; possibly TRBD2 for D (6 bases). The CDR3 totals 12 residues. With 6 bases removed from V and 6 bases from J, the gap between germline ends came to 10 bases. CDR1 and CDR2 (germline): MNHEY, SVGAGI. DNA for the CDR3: TGTGCCAGCAGCAACCGGGGGGATACGCAGTATTTT. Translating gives CASSNRGDTQYF.

CDR3 DNA sequence: TGTGCCAGCAGCTTAGGCACCGGACAGGGACCTACTGAAGCTTTCTTT. Its protein is CASSLGTGQGPTEAFF. The V gene is TRBV7-9, the J gene TRBJ1-1; 8 bases map to TRBD1. This CDR3 contains 16 residues. The germline gives CDR1 SEHNR, CDR2 FQNEAQ (reference sequence). V lost 1 base, J lost 5 bases, and 9 bases stayed unmatched.

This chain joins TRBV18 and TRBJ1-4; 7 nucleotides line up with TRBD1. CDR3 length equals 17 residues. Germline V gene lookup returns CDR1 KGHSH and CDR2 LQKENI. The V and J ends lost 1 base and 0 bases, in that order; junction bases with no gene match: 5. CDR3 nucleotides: TGTGCCAGCTCACCACGACAGGGCGTTGCAACTAATGAAAAACTGTTTTTT. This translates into CASSPRQGVATNEKLFF.

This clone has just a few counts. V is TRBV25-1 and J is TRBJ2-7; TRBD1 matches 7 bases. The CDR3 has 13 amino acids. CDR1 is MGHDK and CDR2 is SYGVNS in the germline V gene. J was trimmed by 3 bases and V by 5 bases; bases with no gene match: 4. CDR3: CASSKRDSYEQYF. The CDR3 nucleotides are TGTGCCAGCAGTAAGAGGGACAGCTACGAGCAGTACTTC.

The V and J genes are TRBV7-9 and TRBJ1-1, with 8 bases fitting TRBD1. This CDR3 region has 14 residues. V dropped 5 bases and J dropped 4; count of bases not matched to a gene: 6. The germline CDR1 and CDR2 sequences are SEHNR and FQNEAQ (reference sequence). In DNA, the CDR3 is TGTGCCAGCAGCCGCGGACAGGGCGGCACTGAAGCTTTCTTT. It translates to CASSRGQGGTEAFF.